The entry below gives a single T cell receptor beta chain sequence along with its context. The antigen it recognizes is unknown. Nothing much larger sits one base from this clone, and base qualities are not available. This entry is derived from a study of T-cell memory formation after mild COVID-19 (dated by TCRdb to the early 2020s). Turning to the overall study: TCR sequence clusters from the two donors were largely donor specific. T-cell clones expanding and contracting after mild COVID-19 in two donors were tracked by longitudinal TCRalpha and TCRbeta repertoire sequencing. The cohort was made up of two young adult volunteers, one female and one male, who were previously healthy.

Sequencer: Illumina NovaSeq 6000. TCRalpha and TCRbeta cDNA libraries were built by 5'RACE with constant-segment primers, adding sample barcodes and unique molecular identifiers. RNA was extracted from every sample with Trizol reagent. Library amplification was performed in two PCR steps, and a second sample barcode and Illumina TruSeq adapters were introduced in the second step. The libraries were sequenced on an Illumina NovaSeq using 2 x 150 bp paired-end reads. Per the source publication's procedure: Reads were demultiplexed and collapsed into UMI-guided consensus sequences with migec v1.2.7. Using mixcr v2.1.11, the UMI consensuses were aligned to TRA and TRB V and J templates and assembled into clonotypes. A clonotype was counted as expanded or contracted only if both edgeR and NoisET called the change significant, with noise models trained on biological replicates. For edgeR calls, the cutoffs were a false discovery rate-adjusted p below 0.01 and a log2 fold-change threshold of 1. As an exploratory analysis of dynamics, PCA with hierarchical clustering was applied to max-normalized trajectories of the 1000 most abundant clonotypes. Separately sequenced CD4+ and CD8+ repertoires were used to assign the CD4 or CD8 phenotype of responding clones. TCRdb ran its own pipeline on the public reads, namely fastp trimming at Q25 and MiXCR clone calling, and kept in-frame beta chains. Entries are consolidated by CDR3 protein sequence, retaining the most common genes and DNA. In this record, the V and J calls reflect TCRdb's handling and not the investigators' own analysis. This sample is represented by 560,000 or so distinct CDR3 sequences; 17% of them were singletons. Less than 10% of the sample is held by the ten biggest clonotypes.

Ficoll-Paque density gradient centrifugation was the method used to isolate PBMCs. What the study reported, not specific to this receptor: Only a couple of mild cases were covered in the study, and larger cohorts including severe cases with pre-infection samples were considered necessary. Clones that contracted from day 15 to 85 showed balanced CD4/CD8 phenotypes, whereas a second wave of clones that expanded from day 15 to 37 leaned towards CD4+. Some responding clones were detected in pre-infection memory, which suggested that pre-existing cross-reactive memory T cells had joined the SARS-CoV-2 response. Contracting CD4+ clones were located mainly in the CM and EM memory subsets, whereas CD8+ clones were found to be enriched in EMRA. SARS-CoV-2 specificity was not confirmed for the second-wave clones peaking on day 37.

The TCR originated in an adult woman who had mild COVID-19 (a few samples of this study predate the infection). The sample titles of this study are shuffled in the database, so cell type and time point are left out; the donor was told from shared clones. The sample was PBMCs or a T cell subset sorted from them (not recorded which).

The CDR3 region has the sequence CASSFGASGNEQFF. The DNA sequence is given as TGTGCCAGCAGTTTTGGGGCTAGCGGCAATGAGCAGTTCTTC. The chain uses TRBV12-3 or TRBV12-4 and TRBJ2-1, and 7 junctional nucleotides match TRBD2. Relative to germline, V is missing 3 bases and J is missing 6 bases, with 5 bases of the junction outside any gene match. The CDR3 holds 14 amino acids from the cysteine to the phenylalanine. Just the 42-base CDR3 DNA is kept, in frame starting at base 1.